This T cell receptor beta chain was captured in a study of blood T cells in healthy people across ages. V dropped 7 bases and J dropped 4 bases, with 11 bases sitting between them. There are 13 residues in the CDR3. Germline V gene lookup returns CDR1 ENHRY and CDR2 SYGVKD. Combining a sample-barcoded 5' primer with a J-beta primer mix, a second PCR ran for about 6 to 12 cycles. MiXCR, applied by TCRdb to the 5' RACE reads, yields one record per CDR3 protein. The sample gives 1.5 million to 2 million distinct CDR3 sequences, 34% of which show up once; roughly 12% is in the top ten. This clonotype was sampled from a woman in her 30s in good health. Sequencing was performed on blood. The chain has TRBV10-3 and TRBJ2-1, with D maybe TRBD2 (6 bases). Here the CDR3 DNA reads TGTGCCATCACCCAGGAGGGGTACAATGAGCAGTTCTTC. Translating it yields CAITQEGYNEQFF.